A single sample gave rise to the 17 T cell receptor beta chains below, sequenced in a study of blood T cell repertoires in COVID-19. The data were produced by immunoSEQ multiplex PCR, yet TCRdb's version contains in-frame clones alone and is incomplete. The repertoire has roughly 700,000 clones, 90% of them found once; the top ten carry about 0.26%. Sequencing used peripheral blood. These TCRs come from a young woman with acute or convalescent COVID-19.

This chain joins TRBV12-3 or TRBV12-4 and TRBJ1-2; 7 bases align to TRBD1. The CDR3 runs 13 residues. V was clipped by 3 bases and J by 11 bases; unmatched bases: 9. Here the CDR3 reads CASSLTGLRGYTF. In nucleotides, the CDR3 is TGTGCCAGCAGTTTGACAGGGCTAAGGGGGTACACCTTC.

This chain connects TRBV6-6 to TRBJ1-5, with TRBD1 matching over 9 bases. V lost 5 bases, J lost 2 bases, and 7 bases stayed unmatched. This CDR3 is 16 amino acids long. Germline CDR1 is MNHNY and CDR2 is SVGAGI (reference sequence). CDR3 nucleotide sequence: TGTGCCAGCAGTAGGACAGGGGACCTTGGCAATCAGCCCCAGCATTTT. Translated, it gives CASSRTGDLGNQPQHF.

This sequence joins TRBV18 and TRBJ2-3, with 7 bases aligning to TRBD2. The ends lost 3 bases at V and 6 bases at J; junction bases unmatched: 9. This CDR3 contains 15 residues. In germline, CDR1 is KGHSH, CDR2 LQKENI. The CDR3 DNA reads TGTGCCAGCTCACCGCTGGTAGCGGGCCGGGATACGCAGTATTTT. Translating gives CASSPLVAGRDTQYF.

CDR3 in DNA: TGTGCCAGCAGCGTAGTACAGGGCCGGGACTATGGCTACACCTTC. It codes for CASSVVQGRDYGYTF. The chain joins TRBV9 to TRBJ1-2, with D perhaps TRBD1 (6 bases). CDR1 SGDLS and CDR2 YYNGEE come from the germline V gene. V was shortened by 0 bases and J by 3 bases, with 12 bases between the two germline ends. This CDR3 is 15 amino acids long.

The chain combines TRBV7-2 with TRBJ1-2; TRBD1 matches at 10 bases. V dropped 3 bases and J dropped 3; count of bases not matched to a gene: 4. The CDR3 loop spans 15 amino acids. Germline V gene sequence: CDR1 SGHTA, CDR2 FQGNSA. DNA of the CDR3: TGTGCCAGCAGCTTTGGAGGGACAGGGGACTATGGCTACACCTTC. Protein sequence: CASSFGGTGDYGYTF.

This chain uses TRBV28 with TRBJ1-1; weak D call: TRBD1 (6 bases). The V gene's germline CDR1 is MDHEN and CDR2 SYDVKM. The CDR3 is made up of 12 amino acids. V was clipped by 5 bases and J by 4 bases, with 8 bases between them. The CDR3 loop is CASSPDSTEAFF. The CDR3 nucleotides are TGTGCCAGCAGTCCGGACAGCACTGAAGCTTTCTTT.

The CDR3: CASSILPGRGTEAFF. In DNA form, the CDR3 reads TGTGCCAGTAGTATCCTCCCAGGGAGGGGGACTGAAGCTTTCTTT. The rearrangement joins TRBV19 to TRBJ1-1; tentatively, D is TRBD1 (6 bases). CDR1 is LNHDA and CDR2 is SQIVND in the germline V gene (reference sequence). V was shortened by 3 bases and J by 5 bases, with 16 bases between the two germline ends. CDR3 size: 15 residues.

The chain joins TRBV21-1 to TRBJ1-3; the table's TRBD1 call for D was not verified on the DNA. TRBV21-1 is given as a pseudogene. The CDR3 is 14 residues long. The DNA for the CDR3 is TGTGCCAGCATGACAGGGGATAGAGGAAACACCATATATTTT. Residues: CASMTGDRGNTIYF.

V and J are TRBV9 and TRBJ2-2; TRBD2 matches at 12 bases. With V trimmed by 3 bases and J by 5 bases, 8 bases remained unmatched. CDR3 length equals 17 residues. CDR1 is SGDLS, CDR2 YYNGEE, per germline. CDR3 residues: CASSAIFGTSGTGELFF. The CDR3 coding sequence is TGTGCCAGCAGCGCCATCTTCGGGACTAGCGGGACCGGGGAGCTGTTTTTT.

The chain has TRBV7-8 and TRBJ2-7; no clear D. In germline, CDR1 is SGHVS, CDR2 FQNEAQ. CDR3 length equals 14 residues. V lost 5 bases and J lost 5, with 16 bases in between. The CDR3 nucleotides read TGTGCCAGCAGCCCCCTTTCGGGTGTCCACGAGCAGTACTTC. It translates to CASSPLSGVHEQYF.

The chain links TRBV7-8 to TRBJ1-2, with D perhaps TRBD1 (6 bases). This CDR3 has 15 amino acids. Germline CDR1 SGHVS, CDR2 FQNEAQ. Trimming stripped 2 bases from V and 8 bases from J, with 18 bases between. CDR3 nucleotides: TGTGCCAGCAGCTTACTGGTGGCAGGGGAGAGAGGCTACACCTTC. This translates into CASSLLVAGERGYTF.

The genes are TRBV4-1 and TRBJ1-3; D gene unclear. The germline gives CDR1 MGHRA, CDR2 YSYEKL. Trimming pared 1 base from V and 4 bases from J, leaving 8 bases between. The CDR3 runs 14 residues. DNA of the CDR3: TGCGCCAGCAGCCAAGCGGTACAGGGAAACACCATATATTTT. Its protein is CASSQAVQGNTIYF.

Remarks on this clone: Other DNA sequences in the sample encode the same CDR3. The V gene is TRBV3-1 (or the pseudogene TRBV3-2), the J gene TRBJ1-5; TRBD1 might be the D (5 bases). The germline CDR1 and CDR2 sequences are LGHDT and YNNKEL (reference sequence). V gave up 3 bases and J gave up 3 bases, with 9 bases separating them. CDR3 length: 14 residues. The chain's CDR3 is CASSQTAINQPQHF. CDR3 DNA sequence: TGTGCCAGCAGCCAGACAGCAATCAATCAGCCCCAGCATTTT.

This clone was recorded a few times. This chain connects TRBV6-6 to TRBJ2-7; the D gene could be TRBD1 or TRBD2 (5 bases each). The CDR3 runs to 13 residues. Germline V CDR1 and CDR2: MNHNY, SVGAGI (reference sequence). The V and J ends lost 5 bases and 4 bases respectively, with 12 bases between them. The CDR3 bases are TGTGCCAGCAGTCGGGGCAAGGAATACGAGCAGTACTTC. This gives the protein CASSRGKEYEQYF.

The J gene is TRBJ2-5, the V gene TRBV9; D gene ambiguous. Trimming cost V 4 bases and J 0 bases, with 4 bases left between them. The germline CDR1 and CDR2 sequences are SGDLS and YYNGEE. CDR3 size: 12 residues. As DNA, the CDR3 is TGTGCCAGCAGCCTCGACCAAGAGACCCAGTACTTC. This translates into CASSLDQETQYF.

The chain recombines TRBV9 with TRBJ1-3; tentative D call: TRBD1 (6 bases). Between the trimmed V and J ends, which lost 4 bases and 0 bases, there was a span of 11 bases. The CDR3 extends over 15 amino acids. Germline V gene sequence: CDR1 SGDLS, CDR2 YYNGEE. Written as DNA, the CDR3 is TGTGCCAGCAGCCCAGGGGCTTACTCTGGAAACACCATATATTTT. Translating it yields CASSPGAYSGNTIYF. Full variable domain (rest looked up from reference TRBV9 and TRBJ1-3): DSGVTQTPKHLITATGQRVTLRCSPRSGDLSVYWYQQSLDQGLQFLIQYYNGEERAKGNILERFSAQQFPDLHSELNLSSLELGDSALYFCASSPGAYSGNTIYFGEGSWLTVV.

This clone was seen only once. The chain combines TRBV2 with TRBJ2-3, with D possibly matching TRBD1 (7 bases). The CDR3 is 16 residues long. Trimming stripped 3 bases from V and 3 bases from J, with 16 bases between. Germline CDR1 SNHLY, CDR2 FYNNEI. The CDR3 region is CASSDDPGGRTDTQYF. CDR3 in DNA: TGTGCCAGCAGTGATGATCCAGGGGGGAGAACAGATACGCAGTATTTT.